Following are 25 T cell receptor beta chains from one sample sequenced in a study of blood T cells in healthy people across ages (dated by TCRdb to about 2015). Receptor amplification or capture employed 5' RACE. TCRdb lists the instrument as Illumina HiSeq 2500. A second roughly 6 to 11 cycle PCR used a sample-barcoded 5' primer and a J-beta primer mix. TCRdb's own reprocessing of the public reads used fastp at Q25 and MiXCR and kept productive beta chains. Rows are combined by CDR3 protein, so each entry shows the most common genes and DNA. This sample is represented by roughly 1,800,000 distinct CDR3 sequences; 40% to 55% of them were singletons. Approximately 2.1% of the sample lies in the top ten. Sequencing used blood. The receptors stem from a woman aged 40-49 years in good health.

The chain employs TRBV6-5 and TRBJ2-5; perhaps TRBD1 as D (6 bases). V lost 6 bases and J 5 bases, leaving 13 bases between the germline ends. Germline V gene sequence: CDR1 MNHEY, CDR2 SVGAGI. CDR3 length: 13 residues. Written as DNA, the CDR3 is TGTGCCAGCAGGCCTGGGACACCCGAGACCCAGTACTTC. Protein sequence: CASRPGTPETQYF.

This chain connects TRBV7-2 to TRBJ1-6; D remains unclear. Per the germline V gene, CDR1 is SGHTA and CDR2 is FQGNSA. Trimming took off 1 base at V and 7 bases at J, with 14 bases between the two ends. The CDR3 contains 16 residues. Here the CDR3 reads CASSLGVGRLNSPLHF. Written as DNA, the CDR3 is TGTGCCAGCAGCTTAGGGGTGGGCAGACTAAATTCACCCCTCCACTTT.

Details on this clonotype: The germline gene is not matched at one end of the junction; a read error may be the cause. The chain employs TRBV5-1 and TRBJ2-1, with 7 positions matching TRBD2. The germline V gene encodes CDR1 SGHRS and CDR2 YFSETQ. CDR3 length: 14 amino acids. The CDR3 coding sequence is TGTGCCAGCAGTTTAGTGGGGGGGAGCGATGAGCAGTTCTTC. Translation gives CASSLVGGSDEQFF.

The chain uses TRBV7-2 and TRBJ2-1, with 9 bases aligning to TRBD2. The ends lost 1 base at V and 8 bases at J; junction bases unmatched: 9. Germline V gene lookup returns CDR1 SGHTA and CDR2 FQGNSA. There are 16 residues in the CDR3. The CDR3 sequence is CASSLGPSGEGYEQFF. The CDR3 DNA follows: TGTGCCAGCAGCTTAGGTCCTAGCGGGGAGGGCTATGAGCAGTTCTTC.

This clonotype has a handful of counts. CDR3 amino acids: CASSLGETGENEQYF. CDR3 DNA: TGTGCCAGCAGCTTAGGGGAGACAGGGGAAAACGAGCAGTACTTC. The gene calls are TRBV11-2 and TRBJ2-5; 8 bases match TRBD1. The DNA end is more similar to TRBJ2-7, so the J call may be wrong. Per the germline V gene, CDR1 is SGHAT and CDR2 is FQNNGV. The CDR3 is 15 residues long.

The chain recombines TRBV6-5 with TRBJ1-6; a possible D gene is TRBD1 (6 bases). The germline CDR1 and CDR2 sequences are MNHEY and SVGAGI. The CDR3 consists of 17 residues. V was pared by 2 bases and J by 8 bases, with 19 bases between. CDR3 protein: CASSYRLAGGKDSPLHF. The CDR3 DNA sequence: TGTGCCAGCAGTTACAGGTTGGCGGGGGGCAAGGATTCACCCCTCCACTTT.

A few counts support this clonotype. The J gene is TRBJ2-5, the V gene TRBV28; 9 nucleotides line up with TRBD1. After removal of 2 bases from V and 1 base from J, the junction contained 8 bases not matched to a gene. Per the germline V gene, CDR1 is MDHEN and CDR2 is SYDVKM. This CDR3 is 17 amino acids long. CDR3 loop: CASSLLDRGSFQETQYF. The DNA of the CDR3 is TGTGCCAGCAGTTTACTTGACAGGGGGTCCTTCCAAGAGACCCAGTACTTC.

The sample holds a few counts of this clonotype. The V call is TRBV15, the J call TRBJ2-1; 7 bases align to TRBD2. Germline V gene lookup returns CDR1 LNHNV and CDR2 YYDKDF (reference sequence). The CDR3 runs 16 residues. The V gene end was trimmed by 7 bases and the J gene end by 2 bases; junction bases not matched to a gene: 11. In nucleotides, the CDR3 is TGTGCCACCATTATGGGGGAGGGGCCCCCCTACAATGAGCAGTTCTTC. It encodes CATIMGEGPPYNEQFF.

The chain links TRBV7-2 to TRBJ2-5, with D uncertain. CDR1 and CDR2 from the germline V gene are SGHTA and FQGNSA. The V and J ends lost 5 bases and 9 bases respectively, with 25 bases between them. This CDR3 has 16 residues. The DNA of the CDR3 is TGTGCCAGCAGCCAGTCGGATCATGTCCGGCCTCAGGCCCAGTACTTC. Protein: CASSQSDHVRPQAQYF.

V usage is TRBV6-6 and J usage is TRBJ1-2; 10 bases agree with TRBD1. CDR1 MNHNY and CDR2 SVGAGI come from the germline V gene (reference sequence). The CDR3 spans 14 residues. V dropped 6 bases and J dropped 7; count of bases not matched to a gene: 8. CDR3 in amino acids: CASSYIRDRGGYTF. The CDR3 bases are TGTGCCAGCAGCTATATCCGGGACAGGGGTGGCTACACCTTC.

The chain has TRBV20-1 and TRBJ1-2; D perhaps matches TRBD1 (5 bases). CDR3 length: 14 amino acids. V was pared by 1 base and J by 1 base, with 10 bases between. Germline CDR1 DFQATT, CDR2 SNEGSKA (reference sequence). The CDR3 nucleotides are TGCAGTGCTAGAGCGCTAGGGGATAACTATGGCTACACCTTC. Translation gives CSARALGDNYGYTF.

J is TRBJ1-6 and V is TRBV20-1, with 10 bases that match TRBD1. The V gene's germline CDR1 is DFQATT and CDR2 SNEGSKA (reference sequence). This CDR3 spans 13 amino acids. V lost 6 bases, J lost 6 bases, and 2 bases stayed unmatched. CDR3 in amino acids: CSAGQGSNSPLHF. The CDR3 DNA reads TGCAGTGCGGGACAGGGGAGTAATTCACCCCTCCACTTT.

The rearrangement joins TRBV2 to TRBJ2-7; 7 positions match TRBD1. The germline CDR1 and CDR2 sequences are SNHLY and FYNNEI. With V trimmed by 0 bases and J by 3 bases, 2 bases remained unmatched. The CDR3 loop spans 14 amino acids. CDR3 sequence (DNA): TGTGCCAGCAGTGAAGCTCAGGGGGTCTACGAGCAGTACTTC. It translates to CASSEAQGVYEQYF.

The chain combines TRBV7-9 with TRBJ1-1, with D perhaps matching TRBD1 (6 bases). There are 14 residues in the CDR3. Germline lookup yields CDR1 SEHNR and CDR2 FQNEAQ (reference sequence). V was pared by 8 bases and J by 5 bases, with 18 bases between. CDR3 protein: CASGNEGGGTEAFF. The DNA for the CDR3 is TGTGCCAGCGGGAACGAAGGGGGAGGGACTGAAGCTTTCTTT. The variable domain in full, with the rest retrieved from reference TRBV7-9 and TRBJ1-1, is DTGVSQNPRHKITKRGQNVTFRCDPISEHNRLYWYRQTLGQGPEFLTYFQNEAQLEKSRLLSDRFSAERPKGSFSTLEIQRTEQGDSAMYLCASGNEGGGTEAFFGQGTRLTVV.

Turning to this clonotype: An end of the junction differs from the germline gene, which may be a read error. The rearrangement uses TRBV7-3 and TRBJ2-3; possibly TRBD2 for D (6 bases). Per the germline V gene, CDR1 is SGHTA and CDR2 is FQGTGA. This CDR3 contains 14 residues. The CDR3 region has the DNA TGTGCCGGCAGACTAGGCCCTAGCACAGATACGCAGTATTTT. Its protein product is CAGRLGPSTDTQYF.

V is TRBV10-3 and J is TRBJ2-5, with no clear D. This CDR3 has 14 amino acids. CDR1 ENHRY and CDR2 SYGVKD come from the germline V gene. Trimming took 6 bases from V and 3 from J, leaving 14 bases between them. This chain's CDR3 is CAIRPIGSEETQYF. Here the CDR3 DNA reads TGTGCCATCAGGCCCATCGGGTCGGAAGAGACCCAGTACTTC.

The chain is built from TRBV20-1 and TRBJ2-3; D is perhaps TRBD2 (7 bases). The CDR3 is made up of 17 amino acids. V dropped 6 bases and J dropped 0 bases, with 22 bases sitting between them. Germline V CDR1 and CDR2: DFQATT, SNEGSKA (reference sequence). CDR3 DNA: TGCAGTGCCCGCTGGTCATTACGGGGGGCTAGCACAGATACGCAGTATTTT. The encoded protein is CSARWSLRGASTDTQYF.

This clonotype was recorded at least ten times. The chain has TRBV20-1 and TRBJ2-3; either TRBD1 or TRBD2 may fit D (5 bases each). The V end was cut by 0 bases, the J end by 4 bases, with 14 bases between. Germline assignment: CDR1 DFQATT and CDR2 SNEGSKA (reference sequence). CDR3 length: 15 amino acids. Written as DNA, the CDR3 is TGCAGTGCTAGAGAAGCTAGCCAGGGCCCAGATACGCAGTATTTT. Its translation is CSAREASQGPDTQYF.

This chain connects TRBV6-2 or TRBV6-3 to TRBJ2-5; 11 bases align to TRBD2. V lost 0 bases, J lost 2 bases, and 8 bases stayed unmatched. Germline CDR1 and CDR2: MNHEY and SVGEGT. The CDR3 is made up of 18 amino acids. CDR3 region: CASSYSFRGLAVQETQYF. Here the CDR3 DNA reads TGTGCCAGCAGTTACTCGTTCCGGGGACTAGCGGTACAAGAGACCCAGTACTTC.

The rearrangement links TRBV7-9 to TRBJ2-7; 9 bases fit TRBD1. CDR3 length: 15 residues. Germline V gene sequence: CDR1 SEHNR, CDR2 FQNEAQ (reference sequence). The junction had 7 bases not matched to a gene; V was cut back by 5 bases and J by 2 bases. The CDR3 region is CASSTGTGRPYEQYF. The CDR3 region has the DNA TGTGCCAGCAGCACCGGGACAGGGAGGCCCTACGAGCAGTACTTC.

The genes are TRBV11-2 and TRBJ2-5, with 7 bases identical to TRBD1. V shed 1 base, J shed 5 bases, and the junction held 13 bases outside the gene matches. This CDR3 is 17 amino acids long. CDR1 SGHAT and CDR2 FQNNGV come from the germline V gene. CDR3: CASSLGPTGNDGETQYF. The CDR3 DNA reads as TGTGCCAGCAGCTTAGGGCCGACAGGGAACGATGGGGAGACCCAGTACTTC.

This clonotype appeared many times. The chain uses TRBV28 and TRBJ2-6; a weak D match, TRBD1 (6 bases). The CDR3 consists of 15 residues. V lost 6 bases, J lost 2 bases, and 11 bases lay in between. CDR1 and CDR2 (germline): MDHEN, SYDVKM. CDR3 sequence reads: CASRSQGPGANVLTF. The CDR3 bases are TGTGCCAGCAGATCACAGGGCCCTGGGGCCAACGTCCTGACTTTC.

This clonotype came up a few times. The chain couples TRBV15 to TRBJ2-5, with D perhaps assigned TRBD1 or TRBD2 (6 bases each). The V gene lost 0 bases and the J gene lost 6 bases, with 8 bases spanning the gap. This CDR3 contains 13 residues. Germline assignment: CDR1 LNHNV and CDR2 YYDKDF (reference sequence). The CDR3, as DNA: TGTGCCACCAGCAGAGATCGGGGGCAGACCCAGTACTTC. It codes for CATSRDRGQTQYF.

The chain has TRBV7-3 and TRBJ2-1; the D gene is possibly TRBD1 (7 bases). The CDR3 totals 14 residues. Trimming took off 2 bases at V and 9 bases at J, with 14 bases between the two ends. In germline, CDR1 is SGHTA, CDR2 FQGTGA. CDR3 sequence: CASSLLAGGREQFF. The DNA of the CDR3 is TGTGCCAGCAGCTTATTGGCAGGGGGGCGTGAGCAGTTCTTC. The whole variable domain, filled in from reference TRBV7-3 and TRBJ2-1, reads GAGVSQTPSNKVTEKGKYVELRCDPISGHTALYWYRQSLGQGPEFLIYFQGTGAADDSGLPNDRFFAVRPEGSVSTLKIQRTERGDSAVYLCASSLLAGGREQFFGPGTRLTVL.

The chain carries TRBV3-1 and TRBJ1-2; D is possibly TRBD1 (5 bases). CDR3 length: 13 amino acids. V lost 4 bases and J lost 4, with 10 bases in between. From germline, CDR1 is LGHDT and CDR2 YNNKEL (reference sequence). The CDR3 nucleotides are TGTGCCAGCAGCCGCAGGGAGCTCTATGGCTACACCTTC. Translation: CASSRRELYGYTF.